Listed here is a single TCR beta chain. Its antigen is not identified. This record belongs to a study of cytomegalovirus exposure and HLA in healthy donors. Findings of the study overall: It was 150 to 200 TCR beta chains that were listed as cytomegalovirus-associated.

Per germline, CDR1 MNHEY and CDR2 SVGAGI. The CDR3 runs to 15 residues. V lost 0 bases to trimming and J lost 3 bases, with 9 bases between them. PCR involved 60 Vbeta and 13 Jbeta primers. Profiled with immunoSEQ multiplex PCR; TCRdb holds only in-frame clones, not every one. This sample yields 150,000 to 200,000 clones, of which 75% are seen a single time; around 3% belongs to the top ten. The sequencing sample was made of PBMCs. The clonotype originates from a woman aged 45-60 years in good health and CMV-seropositive. The V gene is TRBV6-5, the J gene TRBJ1-3; D is perhaps TRBD1 (6 bases). This CDR3 reads CASSYSTGLGNTIYF. The CDR3, as DNA: TGTGCCAGCAGTTACTCGACAGGCCTTGGAAACACCATATATTTT.